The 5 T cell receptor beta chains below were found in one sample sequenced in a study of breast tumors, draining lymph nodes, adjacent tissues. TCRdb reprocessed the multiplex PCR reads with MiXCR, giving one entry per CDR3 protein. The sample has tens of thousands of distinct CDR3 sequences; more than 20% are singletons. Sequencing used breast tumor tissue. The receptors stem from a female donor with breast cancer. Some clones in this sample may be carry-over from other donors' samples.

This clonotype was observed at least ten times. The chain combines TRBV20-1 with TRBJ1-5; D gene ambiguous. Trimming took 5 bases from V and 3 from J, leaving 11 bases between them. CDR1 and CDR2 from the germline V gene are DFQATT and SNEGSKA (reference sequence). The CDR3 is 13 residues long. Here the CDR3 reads CSARTANNQPQHF. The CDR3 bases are TGCAGTGCTCGGACGGCCAACAATCAGCCCCAGCATTTT.

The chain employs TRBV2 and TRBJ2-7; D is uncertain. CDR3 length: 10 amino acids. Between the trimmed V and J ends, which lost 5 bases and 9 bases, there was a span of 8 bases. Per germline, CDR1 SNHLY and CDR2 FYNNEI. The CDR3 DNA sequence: TGTGCCAGCAGTAATATAGGGCAGTACTTC. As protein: CASSNIGQYF.

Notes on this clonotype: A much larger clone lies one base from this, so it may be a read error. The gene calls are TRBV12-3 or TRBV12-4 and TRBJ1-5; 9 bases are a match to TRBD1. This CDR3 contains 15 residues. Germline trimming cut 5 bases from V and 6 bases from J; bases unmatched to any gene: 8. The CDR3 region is CASSPDRGSFQPQHF. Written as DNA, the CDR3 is TGTGCCAGCAGTCCGGACAGGGGTTCTTTTCAGCCCCAGCATTTT.

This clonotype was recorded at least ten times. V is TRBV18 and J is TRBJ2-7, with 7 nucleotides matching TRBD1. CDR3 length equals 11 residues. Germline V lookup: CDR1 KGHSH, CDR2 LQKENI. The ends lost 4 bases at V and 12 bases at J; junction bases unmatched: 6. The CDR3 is CASSLDREMYF. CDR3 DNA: TGTGCCAGCTCACTTGACAGGGAGATGTACTTC.

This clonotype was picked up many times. CDR3 loop: CASSQEGRGQGANYGYTF. The CDR3 DNA is TGCGCCAGCAGCCAAGAAGGCCGAGGACAGGGGGCTAACTATGGCTACACCTTC. V and J are TRBV4-1 and TRBJ1-2, with TRBD1 matching over 10 bases. Germline CDR1 reads MGHRA; CDR2 reads YSYEKL. With V trimmed by 0 bases and J by 0 bases, 7 bases remained unmatched. The CDR3 consists of 18 residues.